This T cell receptor beta chain derives from a study of T cell clusters in autoimmune cytopenias. In the study overall: The median distinct TRB clonotype count was approximately 2,400 per sample, from a median about 54,000 reads.

TRB rearrangements were amplified by touch-down multiplex PCR with mixed TRB-A/B primers. TCRdb reprocessed the multiplex PCR reads; each CDR3 protein has one entry and no DNA is given. This sample's table reports thousands of distinct CDR3 sequences. Comments on this clonotype: The target antigen is unknown.

Each sample's input was 200 to 250 ng genomic DNA, 38,000 or so genome equivalents. Study-wide results and caveats: Functional roles of the in silico T cell clusters still await experimental validation. TRB repertoire shifts in secondary cytopenia and chronic lymphocytic leukemia mostly reflected lymphoma, not autoimmunity.

This CDR3 is 15 amino acids long. Germline V gene sequence: CDR1 SGHRS, CDR2 YFSETQ. In addition, the sample was reused for a study of T cell repertoires in aging, cancer and after chemotherapy. This second study notes: In cancer patients, declining TCR diversity with age involved lost richness and lost evenness.

This chain uses TRBV5-1 with TRBJ2-3. Sequencing used peripheral blood. This TCR was recovered from a human donor with an autoimmune cytopenia or autoimmune hepatitis (not recorded which). The CDR3 loop reads CASSLSVASTDTQYF.